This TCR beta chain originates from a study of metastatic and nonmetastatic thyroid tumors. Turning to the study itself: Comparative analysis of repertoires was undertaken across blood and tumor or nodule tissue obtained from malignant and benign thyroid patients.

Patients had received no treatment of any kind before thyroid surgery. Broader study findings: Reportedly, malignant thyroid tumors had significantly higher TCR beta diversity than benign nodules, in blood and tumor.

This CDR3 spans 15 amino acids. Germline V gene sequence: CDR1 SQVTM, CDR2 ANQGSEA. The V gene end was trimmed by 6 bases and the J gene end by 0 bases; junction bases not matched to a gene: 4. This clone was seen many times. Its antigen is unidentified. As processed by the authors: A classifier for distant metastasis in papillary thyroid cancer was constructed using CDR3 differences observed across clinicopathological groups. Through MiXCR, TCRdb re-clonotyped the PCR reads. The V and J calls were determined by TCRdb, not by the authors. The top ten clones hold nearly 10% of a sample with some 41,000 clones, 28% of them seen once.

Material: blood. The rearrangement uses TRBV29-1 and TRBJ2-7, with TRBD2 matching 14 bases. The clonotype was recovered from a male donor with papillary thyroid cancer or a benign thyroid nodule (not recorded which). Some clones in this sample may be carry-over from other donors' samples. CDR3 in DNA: TGCAGCGTCGACGGGACTAGCGGGAGCTCCTACGAGCAGTACTTC. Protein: CSVDGTSGSSYEQYF.